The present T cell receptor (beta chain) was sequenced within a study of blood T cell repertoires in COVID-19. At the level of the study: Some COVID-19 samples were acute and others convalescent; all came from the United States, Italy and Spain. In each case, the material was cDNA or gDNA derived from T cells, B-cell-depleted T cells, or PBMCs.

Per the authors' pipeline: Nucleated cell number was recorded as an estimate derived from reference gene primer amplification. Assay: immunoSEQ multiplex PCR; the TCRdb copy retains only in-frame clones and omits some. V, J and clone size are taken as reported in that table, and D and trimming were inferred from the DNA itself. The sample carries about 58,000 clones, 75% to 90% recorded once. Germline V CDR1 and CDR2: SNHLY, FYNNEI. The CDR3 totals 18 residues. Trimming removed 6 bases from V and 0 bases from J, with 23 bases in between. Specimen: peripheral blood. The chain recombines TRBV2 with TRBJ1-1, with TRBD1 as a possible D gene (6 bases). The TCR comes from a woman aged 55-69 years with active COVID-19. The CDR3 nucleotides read TGTGCCAGCAGCAGAACAGGGCGGGTATCGATCATGAACACTGAAGCTTTCTTT. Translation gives CASSRTGRVSIMNTEAFF.